A selection of T cell receptor beta chains follows, all from one sample in a study of response to subunit inactivated influenza vaccine. TCRdb re-called the RT-PCR reads with MiXCR, one entry per CDR3 protein. The sample records over 750,000 distinct CDR3 sequences, about 20% being singletons. The starting material was PBMCs from blood, obtained roughly 5 days after vaccination. Receptors were obtained from a man aged 45-65 years who received an inactivated influenza vaccine. The conserved cysteine and the conserved F or W are not part of the CDR3 here. Part of the rows lack a size; the others show once, few, many or a class for expanded clones.

size	V	J	CDR3
once	TRBV4-3	TRBJ2-1	ASSLRTGGTEQF
few	TRBV11-2	TRBJ2-5	ASSSGRRLETQY
-	TRBV5-1	TRBJ1-1	ASSLAARGATEAF
-	TRBV25-1	TRBJ1-5	TSSADRLDGGLGPQH
many	TRBV12-3/TRBV12-4	TRBJ1-6	ASSFQAGNSPLH
-	TRBV28	TRBJ1-5	ASSFLDRGRYKPQH
-	TRBV20-1	TRBJ2-3	SASPGQGARDTQY
-	TRBV4-1	TRBJ2-7	ASSQMGAGTGRIEQY
few	TRBV6-1	TRBJ2-1	ASSESASSGYNEQF
many	TRBV4-3	TRBJ2-3	ASSQDSQGTDTQY
-	TRBV5-6	TRBJ2-7	ASSGIRTI
few	TRBV7-3	TRBJ2-5	ASSPRKGETQY
few	TRBV5-6	TRBJ2-1	ASRTQGLARWNEQF
-	TRBV5-1	TRBJ2-1	ASSLSAVNNEQF
-	TRBV20-1	TRBJ1-6	SARVSDNSPLH
-	TRBV4-3	TRBJ2-3	ASSQGVGRATDTQY
-	TRBV18	TRBJ2-7	ASSPSVLAGGLAYEQY
few	TRBV24-1	TRBJ2-3	ATSDSSGSTDTQY
-	TRBV5-1	TRBJ1-2	ASSTVPGAGYGYT
once	TRBV28	TRBJ2-1	ASSPDSRIDEQF
many	TRBV12-3/TRBV12-4	TRBJ2-7	ASSLKGFWYEQY
few	TRBV4-3	TRBJ2-1	ASSQDRWEGAYNEQF
few	TRBV6-1	TRBJ1-5	ASSDGNTANQPQH
-	TRBV12-3/TRBV12-4	TRBJ2-3	ASSLKPQGDGTQY
-	TRBV3-1	TRBJ1-5	ASSRGPNQPQH
-	TRBV4-3	TRBJ1-3	ASSVGQLSSGNTIY
many	TRBV29-1	TRBJ2-5	SARPGGAGETQY
-	TRBV7-8	TRBJ2-2	ASSWGPSNTGELF
once	TRBV7-9	TRBJ2-1	ASETSGSSYNEQF
few	TRBV6-2/TRBV6-3	TRBJ1-2	ASSPAEIYGYT
-	TRBV6-1	TRBJ2-5	ASSEDLGLWETQY
-	TRBV10-3	TRBJ2-7	AISESWQGGYEQY
-	TRBV18	TRBJ2-7	ASSSLDRGGEQY
-	TRBV5-1	TRBJ1-2	ASSLGDKDNVGYT
once	TRBV29-1	TRBJ2-2	SVAGQRNTGELF
few	TRBV6-5	TRBJ1-6	ASSYSGRRDRNSPLH
-	TRBV2	TRBJ2-5	ASSERTSGKGETQY
-	TRBV4-3	TRBJ2-5	ASSQSLTGALQETQY
few	TRBV7-3	TRBJ1-1	ASSPTGGAQSVEAF
-	TRBV4-3	TRBJ2-7	ASSQDRDPLYEQY
-	TRBV7-9	TRBJ1-2	ASSSESVFGYT
-	TRBV4-1	TRBJ2-1	ASSQDQGTVSYEQF
-	TRBV5-6	TRBJ1-1	ASSLGQGKITEAF
few	TRBV11-2	TRBJ2-1	ASSFKLQGQGVYNEQF
-	TRBV24-1	TRBJ2-3	ATSDSLGQQHHDTQY
-	TRBV7-2	TRBJ2-1	ASSSRGVGNEQF
-	TRBV29-1	TRBJ2-7	SVEGLQGPTYEQY
few	TRBV10-3	TRBJ1-6	AIRGQTSSPLH
-	TRBV12-3/TRBV12-4	TRBJ2-3	ASSQTGTSGRDTQY
-	TRBV28	TRBJ2-7	ASRRSSGFYEQY
few	TRBV6-5	TRBJ1-4	ASSYGTGISNEKLF
few	TRBV11-2	TRBJ2-7	ASSLDLSSRGAVIYEQY
-	TRBV6-1	TRBJ2-1	ASSQTVLTSGRGYEQF
-	TRBV4-3	TRBJ2-5	ASSQDFLAEETQY
few	TRBV20-1	TRBJ2-7	SARDWGGSNYEQY
-	TRBV11-2	TRBJ2-7	ASSYDRVSFEQY
few	TRBV5-8	TRBJ2-3	ASSLGALSSTDTQY
many	TRBV11-2	TRBJ2-5	ASSPQGVLETQY